The 8 T cell receptor beta chains given below trace back to one sample, sequenced in a study of T cell clonality in common variable immunodeficiency. Antigens of these TCRs are unknown. Points from the study as a whole: Reportedly, TCR beta sequences from common variable immunodeficiency showed fewer deletions and N-nucleotide insertions.

The repertoire was sequenced with immunoSEQ multiplex PCR; TCRdb's copy has only in-frame clones and lacks some. The repertoire consists of approximately 30,000 clones, none detected only once. What was sequenced was peripheral blood mononuclear cells. The receptors derive from a human donor with common variable immunodeficiency.

This clone occurred many times. The read falls 3 residues short of the CDR3 end, and the missing part is taken from the germline J gene. The rearrangement uses TRBV19 and TRBJ1-6, with a possible D match to TRBD1 (5 bases). Germline CDR1 and CDR2: LNHDA and SQIVND (reference sequence). Trimming removed 9 bases from V and 2 bases from J, with 11 bases in between. The CDR3 runs to 14 residues. Incomplete CDR3 DNA: TGTGCCAGCCACAGGAAAACCTATAATTCACCC. Translation: CASHRKTYNSP. The whole CDR3 protein is CASHRKTYNSPLHF. Full variable domain (rest looked up from reference TRBV19 and TRBJ1-6): DGGITQSPKYLFRKEGQNVTLSCEQNLNHDAMYWYRQDPGQGLRLIYYSQIVNDFQKGDIAEGYSVSREKKESFPLTVTSAQKNPTAFYLCASHRKTYNSPLHFGNGTRLTVT.

This clone was seen ten or more times. Coverage ceases 3 residues before the CDR3 finishes, and the germline J gene fills in the end. The chain recombines TRBV18 with TRBJ2-1; D not certain. Trimming took off 3 bases at V and 6 bases at J, with 15 bases between the two ends. The CDR3 is 15 residues long. Looked up from germline, CDR1 is KGHSH and CDR2 is LQKENI. CDR3 DNA (partial): TGTGCCAGCTCACCCTATGCAGTGAAGGGCAATGAG. Translating it yields CASSPYAVKGNE. In full, the CDR3 is CASSPYAVKGNEQFF.

This clone came up many times. The missing CDR3 end, 3 residues past where the read stops, is filled in from the germline J gene. J is TRBJ1-1 and V is TRBV2, with a weak D call TRBD1 (5 bases). V was shortened by 8 bases and J by 7 bases, with 14 bases between the two germline ends. The germline CDR1 and CDR2 sequences are SNHLY and FYNNEI. The CDR3 sequence is 12 residues long. CDR3 protein: CASGGNPFEAFF. The CDR3 bases that were read are TGTGCCAGCGGGGGGAACCCGTTTGAA.

In regard to this clone: The sequence runs out 3 residues before the end of the CDR3; the remainder is reconstructed from the germline J gene. The chain uses TRBV18 and TRBJ1-2, with 7 nucleotides matching TRBD1. Germline CDR1 KGHSH, CDR2 LQKENI. The CDR3 is 13 amino acids. Here the CDR3 reads CASSGTVRGGYTF. CDR3 DNA, as far as it was read: TGTGCCAGCTCAGGGACAGTTCGAGGGGGC.

This clone occurred a few times. The read halts 3 residues ahead of the CDR3 end, with the missing end drawn from the germline J gene. This chain links TRBV7-2 with TRBJ2-5; 9 bases are shared with TRBD1. The J segment lost 5 bases and the V segment lost 5 bases, leaving 6 bases of the junction unmatched. The CDR3 runs to 14 residues. CDR1 and CDR2 (germline): SGHTA, FQGNSA. The sequenced part of the CDR3 DNA is TGTGCCAGCAGCCACGGACAGGGGAGGGAGACC. Translation: CASSHGQGRET. The whole CDR3 region reads CASSHGQGRETQYF.

As concerns this clone: With the read ending 3 residues before the CDR3 end, the germline J gene is used to fill in that end. The J gene is TRBJ2-2, the V gene TRBV7-7, with TRBD1 matching 10 bases. The CDR3 has 15 amino acids. V gave up 5 bases and J gave up 4 bases; unmatched junction bases: 4. Germline CDR1 reads SSHAT; CDR2 reads FNYEAQ (reference sequence). The CDR3 DNA, read in part, is TGTGCCAGCAGCGGACAGGGGGGACTCACCGGGGAG. This encodes CASSGQGGLTGE. The full CDR3 sequence reads CASSGQGGLTGELFF.

This clone appeared many times. Sequencing ends 3 residues short of the CDR3 end; the germline J gene provides the rest. The chain recombines TRBV29-1 with TRBJ1-3; no definite D call. The CDR3 spans 14 residues. CDR1 and CDR2 (germline): SQVTM, ANQGSEA. Trimming shortened V by 6 bases and J by 0 bases, and 12 bases separated the two germline ends. This CDR3 is CSVKRAASGNTIYF. CDR3 bases read: TGCAGCGTCAAGAGGGCCGCCTCTGGAAACACC.

In regard to this clone: The read ends 3 residues early relative to the CDR3; the germline J gene fills the gap. V is TRBV2 and J is TRBJ1-4; tentative D call: TRBD1 (5 bases). Germline loops: CDR1 SNHLY, CDR2 FYNNEI. Trimming shortened V by 6 bases and J by 1 base, and 12 bases separated the two germline ends. This CDR3 has 15 residues. The covered CDR3 bases are TGTGCCAGCAGGGGCAGGGTTGGAACTAATGAAAAA. This sequence encodes CASRGRVGTNEK. The entire CDR3 is CASRGRVGTNEKLFF.